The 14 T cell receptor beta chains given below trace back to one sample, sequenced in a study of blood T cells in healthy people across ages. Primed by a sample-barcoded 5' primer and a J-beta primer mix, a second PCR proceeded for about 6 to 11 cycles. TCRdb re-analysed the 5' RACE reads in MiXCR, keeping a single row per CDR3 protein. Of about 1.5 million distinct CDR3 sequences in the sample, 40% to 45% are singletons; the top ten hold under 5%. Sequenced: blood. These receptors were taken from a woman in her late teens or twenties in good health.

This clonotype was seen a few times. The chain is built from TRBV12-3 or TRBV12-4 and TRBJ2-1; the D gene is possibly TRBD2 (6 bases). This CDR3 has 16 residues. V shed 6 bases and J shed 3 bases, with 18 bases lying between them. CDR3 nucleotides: TGTGCCAGCAGCCCGACTAGAGGGAGTTTCTACAATGAGCAGTTCTTC. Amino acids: CASSPTRGSFYNEQFF.

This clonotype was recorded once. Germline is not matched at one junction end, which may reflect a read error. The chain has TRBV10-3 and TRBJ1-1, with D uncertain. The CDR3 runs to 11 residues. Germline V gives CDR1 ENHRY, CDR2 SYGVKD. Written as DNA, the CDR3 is TGTGACATCGGCCAAAACACTGAAGCTTTCTTT. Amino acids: CDIGQNTEAFF.

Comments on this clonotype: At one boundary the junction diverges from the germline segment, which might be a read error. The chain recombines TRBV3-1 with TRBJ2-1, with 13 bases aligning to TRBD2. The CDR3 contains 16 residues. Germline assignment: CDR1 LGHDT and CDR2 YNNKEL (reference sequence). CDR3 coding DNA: TGTGCCCGCAGCCGGACTAGCGGGGGCCAGTACAATGAGCAGTTCTTC. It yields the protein CARSRTSGGQYNEQFF.

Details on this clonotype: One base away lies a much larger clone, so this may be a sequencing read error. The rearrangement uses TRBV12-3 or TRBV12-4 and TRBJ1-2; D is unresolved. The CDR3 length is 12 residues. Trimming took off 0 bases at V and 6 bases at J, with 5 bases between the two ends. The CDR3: CASSLAEHGYTF. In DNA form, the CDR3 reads TGTGCCAGCAGTTTAGCAGAGCATGGCTACACCTTC.

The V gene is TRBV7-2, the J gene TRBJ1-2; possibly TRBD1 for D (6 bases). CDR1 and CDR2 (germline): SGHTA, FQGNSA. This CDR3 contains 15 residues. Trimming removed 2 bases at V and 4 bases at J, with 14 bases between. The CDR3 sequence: CASSLWQGRGYGYTF. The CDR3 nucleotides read TGTGCCAGCAGCTTATGGCAGGGCAGGGGCTATGGCTACACCTTC. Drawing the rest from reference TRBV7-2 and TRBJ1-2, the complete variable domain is GAGVSQSPSNKVTEKGKDVELRCDPISGHTALYWYRQSLGQGLEFLIYFQGNSAPDKSGLPSDRFSAERTGGSVSTLTIQRTQQEDSAVYLCASSLWQGRGYGYTFGSGTRLTVV.

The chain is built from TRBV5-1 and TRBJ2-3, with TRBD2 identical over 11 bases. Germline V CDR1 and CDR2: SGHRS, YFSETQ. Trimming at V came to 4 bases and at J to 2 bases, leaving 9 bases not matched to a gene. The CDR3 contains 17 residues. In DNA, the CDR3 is TGCGCCAGCAGCGTTGGGACTAGCGGAATCCTCACAGATACGCAGTATTTT. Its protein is CASSVGTSGILTDTQYF.

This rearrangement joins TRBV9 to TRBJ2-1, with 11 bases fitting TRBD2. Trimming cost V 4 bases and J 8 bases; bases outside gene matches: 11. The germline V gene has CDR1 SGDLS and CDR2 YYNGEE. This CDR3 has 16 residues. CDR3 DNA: TGTGCCAGCAGCCCCCGCACTAGCGGGAGAACACATGAGCAGTTCTTC. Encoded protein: CASSPRTSGRTHEQFF.

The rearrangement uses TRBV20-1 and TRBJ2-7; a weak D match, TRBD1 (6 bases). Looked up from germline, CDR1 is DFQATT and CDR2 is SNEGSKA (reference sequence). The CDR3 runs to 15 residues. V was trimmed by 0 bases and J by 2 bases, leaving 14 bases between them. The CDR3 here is CSARDYRVLTYEQYF. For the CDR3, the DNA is TGCAGTGCTAGAGATTACAGGGTATTAACCTACGAGCAGTACTTC.

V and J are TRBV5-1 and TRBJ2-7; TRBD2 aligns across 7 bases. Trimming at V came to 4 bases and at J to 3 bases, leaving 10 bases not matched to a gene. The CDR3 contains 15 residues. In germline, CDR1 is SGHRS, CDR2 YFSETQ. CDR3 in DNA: TGCGCCAGCAGCCCTCTGTCTAGCGGACACTACGAGCAGTACTTC. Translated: CASSPLSSGHYEQYF.

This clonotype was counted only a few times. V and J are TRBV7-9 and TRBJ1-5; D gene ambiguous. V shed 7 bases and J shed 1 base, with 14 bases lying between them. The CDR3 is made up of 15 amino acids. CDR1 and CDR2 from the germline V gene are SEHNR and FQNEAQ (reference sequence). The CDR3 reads CASTTWGDSNQPQHF. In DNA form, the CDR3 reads TGTGCCAGCACCACTTGGGGAGACAGCAATCAGCCCCAGCATTTT.

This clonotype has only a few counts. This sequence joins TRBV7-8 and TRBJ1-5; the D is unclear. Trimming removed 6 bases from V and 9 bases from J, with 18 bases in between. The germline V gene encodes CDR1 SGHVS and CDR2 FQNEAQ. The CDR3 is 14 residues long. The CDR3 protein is CASSSRDIKWPQHF. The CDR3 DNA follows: TGTGCCAGCAGTTCAAGGGATATCAAATGGCCCCAGCATTTT. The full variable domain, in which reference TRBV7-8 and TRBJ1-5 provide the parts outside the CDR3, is GAGVSQSPRYKVAKRGQDVALRCDPISGHVSLFWYQQALGQGPEFLTYFQNEAQLDKSGLPSDRFFAERPEGSVSTLKIQRTQQEDSAVYLCASSSRDIKWPQHFGDGTRLSIL.

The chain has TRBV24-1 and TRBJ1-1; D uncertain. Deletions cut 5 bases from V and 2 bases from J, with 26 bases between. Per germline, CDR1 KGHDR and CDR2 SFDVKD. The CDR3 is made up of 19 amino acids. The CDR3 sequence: CATSVQPGVRRLGNTEAFF. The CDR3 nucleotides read TGTGCCACCAGTGTCCAGCCGGGCGTCAGGCGACTCGGAAACACTGAAGCTTTCTTT.

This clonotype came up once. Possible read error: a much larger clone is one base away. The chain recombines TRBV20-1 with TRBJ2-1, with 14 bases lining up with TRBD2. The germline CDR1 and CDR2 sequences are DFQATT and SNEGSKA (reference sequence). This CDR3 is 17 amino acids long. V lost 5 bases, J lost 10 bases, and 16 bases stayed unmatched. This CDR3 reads CSAAETSGRAFYPEQFF. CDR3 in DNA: TGCAGTGCTGCCGAGACTAGCGGGAGGGCCTTCTACCCCGAGCAGTTCTTC.

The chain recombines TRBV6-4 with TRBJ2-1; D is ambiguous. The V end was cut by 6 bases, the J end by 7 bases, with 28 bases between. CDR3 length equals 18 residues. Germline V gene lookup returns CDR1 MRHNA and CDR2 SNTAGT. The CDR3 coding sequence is TGTGCCAGCAGCTATTTAGGTTTCGGAACTGGCGCTCTAAATGAGCAGTTCTTC. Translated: CASSYLGFGTGALNEQFF.